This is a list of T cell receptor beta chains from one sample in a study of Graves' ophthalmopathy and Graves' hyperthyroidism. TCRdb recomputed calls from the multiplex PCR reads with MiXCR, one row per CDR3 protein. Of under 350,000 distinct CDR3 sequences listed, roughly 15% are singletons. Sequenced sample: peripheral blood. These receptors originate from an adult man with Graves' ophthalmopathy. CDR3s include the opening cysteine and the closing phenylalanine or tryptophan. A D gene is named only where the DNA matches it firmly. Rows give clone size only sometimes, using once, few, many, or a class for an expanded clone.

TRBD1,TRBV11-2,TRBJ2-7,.,CASSPNRGPSYEQYF,TGTGCCAGCAGCCCCAACAGGGGGCCCTCCTACGAGCAGTACTTC
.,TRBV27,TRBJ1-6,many,CASSPFSVRQGRNSPLHF,TGTGCCAGCAGCCCCTTCTCGGTCAGGCAGGGACGAAATTCACCCCTCCACTTT
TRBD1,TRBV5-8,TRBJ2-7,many,CASSLTGGRYEQYF,TGTGCCAGCAGCCTAACAGGGGGAAGGTACGAGCAGTACTTC
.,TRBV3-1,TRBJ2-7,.,CASSQDTGKREQYF,TGTGCCAGCAGCCAAGACACAGGGAAACGCGAGCAGTACTTC
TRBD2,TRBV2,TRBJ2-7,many,CASSEIGLAGAPSEQYF,TGTGCCAGCAGTGAAATTGGTCTAGCGGGAGCTCCTTCGGAGCAGTACTTC
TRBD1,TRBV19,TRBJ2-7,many,CASSHRDRTYEQYF,TGTGCCAGTAGTCACCGGGACAGAACCTACGAGCAGTACTTC
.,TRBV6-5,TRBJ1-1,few,CASHGGRDTEAFF,TGTGCCAGCCATGGGGGGCGGGACACTGAAGCTTTCTTT
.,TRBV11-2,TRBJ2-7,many,CASSFGGSGDEQYF,TGTGCCAGCAGCTTCGGCGGTAGTGGAGACGAGCAGTACTTC
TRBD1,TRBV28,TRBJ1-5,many,CASSYNPGQSNQPQHF,TGTGCCAGCAGCTATAATCCGGGACAGAGCAATCAGCCCCAGCATTTT
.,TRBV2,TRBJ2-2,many,CASSEEGRGELFF,TGTGCCAGCAGTGAGGAGGGACGGGGGGAGCTGTTTTTT
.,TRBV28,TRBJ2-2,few,CASTSHNTGELFF,TGTGCCAGCACTTCCCATAACACCGGGGAGCTGTTTTTT
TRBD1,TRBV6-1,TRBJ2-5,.,CATLWTGMETQYF,TGTGCCACCCTCTGGACAGGGATGGAGACCCAGTACTTC
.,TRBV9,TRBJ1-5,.,CASSPDGNFQPQHF,TGTGCCAGCAGCCCGGACGGGAATTTTCAGCCCCAGCATTTT
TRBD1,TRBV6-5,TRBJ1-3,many,CASRATGLGNTIYF,TGTGCCAGCAGGGCGACAGGGCTCGGAAACACCATATATTTT
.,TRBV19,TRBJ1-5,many,CASSGPINQPQHF,TGTGCCAGTTCGGGCCCAATCAATCAGCCCCAGCATTTT
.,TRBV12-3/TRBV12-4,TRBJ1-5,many,CASSLGSNQPQHF,TGTGCCAGCAGTTTGGGTAGCAATCAGCCCCAGCATTTT
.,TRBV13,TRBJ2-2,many,CASSSAGTGELFF,TGTGCCAGCAGTTCGGCCGGGACCGGGGAGCTGTTTTTT
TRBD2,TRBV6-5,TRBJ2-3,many,CASRPAGLTDTQYF,TGTGCCAGCAGGCCAGCGGGGCTCACAGATACGCAGTATTTT
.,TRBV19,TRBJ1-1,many,CASSPTGFGTEAFF,TGTGCCAGTAGTCCTACCGGGTTTGGCACTGAAGCTTTCTTT
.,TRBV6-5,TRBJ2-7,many,CASRVEQYF,TGTGCCAGCAGGGTCGAGCAGTACTTC
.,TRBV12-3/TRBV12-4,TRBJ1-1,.,CASSPPHGNTEAFF,TGTGCCAGCAGCCCCCCGCATGGCAACACTGAAGCTTTCTTT
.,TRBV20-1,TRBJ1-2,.,CSAEAHNYGYTF,TGCAGTGCTGAGGCGCACAACTATGGCTACACCTTC
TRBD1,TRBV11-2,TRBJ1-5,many,CASSWGQGGNQPQHF,TGTGCCAGCAGCTGGGGACAGGGGGGAAATCAGCCCCAGCATTTT
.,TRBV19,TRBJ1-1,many,CASSPSPLNTEAFF,TGTGCCAGTAGTCCCTCCCCCCTCAACACTGAAGCTTTCTTT
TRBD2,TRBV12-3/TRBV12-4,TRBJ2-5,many,CASSYTAGDHPQETQYF,TGTGCCAGCAGTTATACAGCGGGGGATCACCCACAAGAGACCCAGTACTTC
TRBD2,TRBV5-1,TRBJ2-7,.,CASSLARTSGSYEQYF,TGCGCCAGCAGCTTGGCACGAACTAGCGGTTCCTACGAGCAGTACTTC
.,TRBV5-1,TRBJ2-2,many,CASSPQPGSSTGELFF,TGCGCCAGCAGCCCCCAACCGGGGTCGTCGACCGGGGAGCTGTTTTTT
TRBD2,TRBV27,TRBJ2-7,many,CASRLAGGEQYF,TGTGCCAGCAGACTAGCGGGAGGCGAGCAGTACTTC
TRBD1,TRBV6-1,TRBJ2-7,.,CASSEPGQLTYEQYF,TGTGCCAGCAGTGAGCCGGGACAGCTAACCTACGAGCAGTACTTC
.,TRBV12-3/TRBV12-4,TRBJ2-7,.,CASSLGVLYEQYF,TGTGCCAGCAGTTTAGGGGTTTTGTACGAGCAGTACTTC
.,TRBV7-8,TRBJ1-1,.,CASSSKSEAFF,TGTGCCAGCAGCTCCAAGTCTGAAGCTTTCTTT
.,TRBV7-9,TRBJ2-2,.,CASSLRNDWALFF,TGTGCCAGCAGCTTAAGGAACGACTGGGCGCTGTTTTTT
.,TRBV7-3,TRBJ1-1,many,CASSQNSYTEAFF,TGTGCCAGCAGCCAAAACAGTTACACTGAAGCTTTCTTT
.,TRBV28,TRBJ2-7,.,CASTSTNKNAEQYF,TGTGCCAGCACCTCGACCAACAAGAACGCCGAGCAGTACTTC
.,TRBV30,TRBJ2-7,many,CAWSVRARMAEQYF,TGTGCCTGGAGTGTAAGGGCCAGGATGGCCGAGCAGTACTTC
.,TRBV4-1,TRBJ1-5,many,CASSQKGDGNFNQPQHF,TGCGCCAGCAGCCAAAAGGGGGACGGAAACTTCAATCAGCCCCAGCATTTT
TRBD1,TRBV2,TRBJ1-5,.,CASSQGGSNQPQHF,TGTGCCAGCAGTCAGGGGGGTAGCAATCAGCCCCAGCATTTT
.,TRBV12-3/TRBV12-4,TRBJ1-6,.,CATGVGNSPLHF,TGTGCCACAGGGGTGGGTAATTCACCCCTCCACTTT
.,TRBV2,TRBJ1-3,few,CASSESQGAIGNTIYF,TGTGCCAGCAGTGAATCCCAGGGAGCCATAGGAAACACCATATATTTT
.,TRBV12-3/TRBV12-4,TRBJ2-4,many,CASSPSQNIQYF,TGTGCCAGCAGTCCAAGCCAAAACATTCAGTACTTC
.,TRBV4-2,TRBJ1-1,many,CASSQDWTVNTEAFF,TGTGCCAGCAGCCAAGATTGGACGGTGAACACTGAAGCTTTCTTT
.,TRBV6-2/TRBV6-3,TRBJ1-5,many,CASSSNPEGRGYNQPQHF,TGTGCCAGCAGTTCCAACCCTGAGGGACGTGGATACAATCAGCCCCAGCATTTT
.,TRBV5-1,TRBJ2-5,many,CASHLRPLPQETQYF,TGCGCCAGCCACCTCCGGCCGCTTCCGCAAGAGACCCAGTACTTC
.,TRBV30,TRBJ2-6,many,CAWNRESGANVLTF,TGTGCCTGGAATCGGGAATCTGGGGCCAACGTCCTGACTTTC
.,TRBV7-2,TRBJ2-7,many,CASSLARRYEQYF,TGTGCCAGCAGCTTAGCTCGAAGGTACGAGCAGTACTTC
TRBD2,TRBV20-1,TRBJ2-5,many,CSARLASGGAGETQYF,TGCAGTGCTAGATTGGCTAGCGGGGGGGCAGGAGAGACCCAGTACTTC
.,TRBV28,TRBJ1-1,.,CASAPGQVLNTEAFF,TGTGCCAGCGCCCCGGGACAAGTTTTGAACACTGAAGCTTTCTTT
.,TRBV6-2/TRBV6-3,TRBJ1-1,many,CASSYSSVAGGAFTEAFF,TGTGCCAGCAGTTACTCGAGTGTGGCCGGCGGGGCGTTCACTGAAGCTTTCTTT
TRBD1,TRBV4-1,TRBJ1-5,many,CASSLGQGRNQPQHF,TGCGCCAGCAGCCTCGGACAGGGGCGCAATCAGCCCCAGCATTTT
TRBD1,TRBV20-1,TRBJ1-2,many,CSALDRASYGYTF,TGCAGTGCTCTAGACAGGGCGAGCTATGGCTACACCTTC
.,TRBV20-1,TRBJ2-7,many,CSARTPQRSYEQYF,TGCAGTGCTAGGACCCCCCAGCGGTCCTACGAGCAGTACTTC
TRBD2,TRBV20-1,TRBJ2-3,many,CSAAPSGDSTDTQYF,TGCAGTGCTGCCCCGAGCGGGGATAGCACAGATACGCAGTATTTT
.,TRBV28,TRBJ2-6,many,CASRSEVGSGLGANVLTF,TGTGCCAGCAGATCTGAGGTTGGCAGTGGTCTTGGGGCCAACGTCCTGACTTTC